These 21 T cell receptor beta chains share one sample of origin, sequenced in a study of blood T cells in healthy people across ages. With a J-beta primer mix and a sample-barcoded 5' primer, a second PCR ran about 7 to 11 cycles. TCRdb passed the 5' RACE reads through MiXCR, listing each CDR3 protein once. This table has 1.5 million to 2 million distinct CDR3 sequences, 40% to 55% appearing once. Specimen: blood. These receptors all come from a woman between 35 and 50 years old in good health.

This clonotype was recorded a few times. CDR3 residues: CASTGAGTLAKNIQYF. The CDR3 DNA is TGTGCCAGCACCGGGGCGGGCACCCTAGCCAAAAACATTCAGTACTTC. This chain connects TRBV28 to TRBJ2-4; the D call may be TRBD1 or TRBD2 (5 bases each). CDR1 is MDHEN and CDR2 is SYDVKM in the germline V gene. With 7 bases removed from V and 0 bases from J, the gap between germline ends came to 16 bases. This CDR3 region has 16 residues.

V usage is TRBV6-2 or TRBV6-3 and J usage is TRBJ2-7; D might be TRBD1 (5 bases). Germline-derived CDR1 and CDR2 are MNHEY and SVGEGT. The V and J ends lost 2 bases and 2 bases respectively, with 13 bases between them. CDR3 size: 15 residues. The CDR3 nucleotides read TGTGCCAGCAGTTACGGCCGGACACCCACCTACGAGCAGTACTTC. Amino acids: CASSYGRTPTYEQYF.

Only a few counts were recorded for this clonotype. The chain couples TRBV25-1 to TRBJ2-1, with TRBD1 identical over 12 bases. This CDR3 comprises 14 residues. Germline V gene sequence: CDR1 MGHDK, CDR2 SYGVNS. V was pared by 7 bases and J by 9 bases, with 7 bases of the junction left unmatched. CDR3 sequence (DNA): TGTGCCAGCACCCGGGACAGGGGGCGCGGTGAGCAGTTCTTC. Amino acids: CASTRDRGRGEQFF.

The chain has TRBV20-1 and TRBJ2-1; TRBD1 or TRBD2 may be the D gene (6 bases each). CDR1 is DFQATT, CDR2 SNEGSKA, per germline (reference sequence). V was pared by 5 bases and J by 2 bases, with 13 bases between. This CDR3 is 14 amino acids long. The CDR3 spells CSAWWGDTYNEQFF. The DNA of the CDR3 is TGCAGTGCTTGGTGGGGGGACACCTACAATGAGCAGTTCTTC.

This clonotype was counted only a few times. The chain joins TRBV27 to TRBJ2-1; TRBD1 is a possible D gene (6 bases). The germline V gene encodes CDR1 MNHEY and CDR2 SMNVEV (reference sequence). The CDR3 consists of 17 residues. V was cut by 3 bases and J by 1 base, with 16 bases left in between. This CDR3 reads CASSFEQGRGSYNEQFF. In DNA form, the CDR3 reads TGTGCCAGCAGTTTCGAGCAGGGCAGGGGTTCCTACAATGAGCAGTTCTTC.

This clonotype was picked up a small number of times. The chain is built from TRBV7-8 and TRBJ2-5, with D perhaps matching TRBD2 (6 bases). Germline V gene data show CDR1 as SGHVS and CDR2 as FQNEAQ. CDR3 length: 15 residues. V lost 8 bases and J 5 bases, leaving 21 bases between the germline ends. CDR3 sequence: CASGSSWRVVETQYF. The CDR3 DNA is TGTGCCAGCGGATCCTCTTGGAGGGTCGTGGAGACCCAGTACTTC.

The rearrangement links TRBV6-6 to TRBJ2-1; tentatively, D is TRBD1 (7 bases). CDR1 MNHNY and CDR2 SVGAGI come from the germline V gene (reference sequence). Trimming removed 6 bases from V and 4 bases from J, with 19 bases in between. The CDR3 has 16 amino acids. CDR3 in DNA: TGTGCCAGCAGCGACCCTGACAGGGACTTTTACAATGAGCAGTTCTTC. Its protein product is CASSDPDRDFYNEQFF.

This clonotype has just one count. The chain has TRBV7-2 and TRBJ2-1; D is unresolved. The germline V gene has CDR1 SGHTA and CDR2 FQGNSA. The CDR3 loop spans 13 amino acids. The germline V and J ends were trimmed by 5 bases and 5 bases, with 10 bases remaining between them. CDR3 sequence: CASSVGENNEQFF. In nucleotides, the CDR3 is TGTGCCAGCAGCGTAGGCGAGAACAATGAGCAGTTCTTC.

This chain connects TRBV10-3 to TRBJ2-1; D perhaps matches TRBD1 (5 bases). The CDR3 contains 14 residues. Germline assignment: CDR1 ENHRY and CDR2 SYGVKD. The ends were cut back, 4 bases at V and 10 bases at J, with 17 bases in the middle. CDR3: CAISGQGGPTEQFF. The CDR3 DNA is TGTGCCATCAGTGGCCAGGGTGGACCGACGGAGCAGTTCTTC.

The CDR3 loop reads CASRIGTGTGNTIYF. Here the CDR3 DNA reads TGTGCCAGCAGAATAGGGACAGGGACTGGAAACACCATATATTTT. The chain couples TRBV12-3 or TRBV12-4 to TRBJ1-3; TRBD1 agrees at 9 bases. CDR3 size: 15 residues. J gave up 2 bases and V 6 bases, and 5 bases lay outside the gene matches.

This clonotype was detected only a few times. This chain links TRBV20-1 with TRBJ2-7; D is possibly TRBD2 (6 bases). The J call may be in error: the DNA end matches TRBJ2-5 better. This CDR3 comprises 13 residues. CDR1 and CDR2 (germline): DFQATT, SNEGSKA (reference sequence). The CDR3 sequence is CSARVDFGGTQYF. The DNA for the CDR3 is TGCAGTGCTAGAGTAGATTTCGGGGGGACCCAGTACTTC.

This clonotype was picked up one time. The V and J genes are TRBV7-3 and TRBJ2-3; the match to TRBD2 covers 8 bases. CDR3 length: 15 residues. J gave up 8 bases and V 2 bases, and 9 bases lay outside the gene matches. Germline CDR1 and CDR2: SGHTA and FQGTGA. CDR3 bases: TGTGCCAGCAGCTTAGGGTCTAGCGGGTTGGGTACGCAGTATTTT. Residues: CASSLGSSGLGTQYF.

V gene TRBV9 combines with J gene TRBJ2-1; D might be TRBD1 (5 bases). Germline CDR1 and CDR2: SGDLS and YYNGEE. This CDR3 has 15 amino acids. V lost 0 bases and J lost 8, with 15 bases in between. CDR3 DNA sequence: TGTGCCAGCAGCGTAGTGCCAGGGTTTATGGATGAGCAGTTCTTC. It yields the protein CASSVVPGFMDEQFF.

The chain uses TRBV5-5 and TRBJ1-1; TRBD1 is a possible D gene (6 bases). V was shortened by 4 bases and J by 4 bases, with 14 bases between the two germline ends. This CDR3 region has 14 residues. Germline V lookup: CDR1 SGHKS, CDR2 YYEKEE (reference sequence). Written as DNA, the CDR3 is TGTGCCAGCAGCCCTGGGGGGGCTATCACTGAAGCTTTCTTT. This encodes CASSPGGAITEAFF.

This clonotype was detected a few times. The rearrangement links TRBV4-3 to TRBJ1-2; D uncertain. The CDR3 totals 16 residues. Per germline, CDR1 LGHNA and CDR2 YSLEER. V shed 4 bases and J shed 2 bases, with 17 bases lying between them. CDR3 region: CASSPDSQLGNYGYTF. DNA of the CDR3: TGCGCCAGCAGCCCGGACTCCCAGCTTGGGAACTATGGCTACACCTTC.

The V gene is TRBV5-5, the J gene TRBJ2-7; 9 bases map to TRBD2. CDR3 length: 15 amino acids. The germline V gene encodes CDR1 SGHKS and CDR2 YYEKEE (reference sequence). V lost 1 base to trimming and J lost 3 bases; unmatched junction nucleotides: 5. CDR3 loop: CASSLLAGADYEQYF. DNA of the CDR3: TGTGCCAGCAGCTTGTTAGCGGGGGCCGACTACGAGCAGTACTTC.

The chain couples TRBV7-9 to TRBJ2-3; D might be TRBD1 (6 bases). The V and J ends lost 6 bases and 5 bases respectively, with 12 bases between them. The CDR3 contains 13 residues. Germline V gene lookup returns CDR1 SEHNR and CDR2 FQNEAQ (reference sequence). CDR3 nucleotides: TGTGCCAGCAGACACCGGGACATAGATACGCAGTATTTT. Its protein is CASRHRDIDTQYF.

The chain employs TRBV20-1 and TRBJ2-3; D may be TRBD1 (6 bases). The CDR3 spans 13 residues. Trimming took off 5 bases at V and 1 base at J, with 10 bases between the two ends. Germline assignment: CDR1 DFQATT and CDR2 SNEGSKA (reference sequence). CDR3 amino acids: CSAPRTGTDTQYF. DNA for the CDR3: TGCAGTGCTCCCCGGACAGGCACAGATACGCAGTATTTT.

The CDR3 sequence: CSCPAGYEQYF. The CDR3 DNA sequence: TGCAGTTGCCCGGCCGGCTACGAGCAGTACTTC. V is TRBV20-1 and J is TRBJ2-7; D ambiguous. Germline V gene sequence: CDR1 DFQATT, CDR2 SNEGSKA (reference sequence). Trimming cost V 8 bases and J 3 bases, with 11 bases left between them. The CDR3 has 11 residues.

This clonotype turned up a few times. The V and J genes are TRBV4-2 and TRBJ2-7, with a tentative D call TRBD1 (6 bases). This CDR3 has 15 amino acids. The V end was cut by 1 base, the J end by 3 bases, with 13 bases between. CDR1 is LGHNA and CDR2 is YNFKEQ in the germline V gene. CDR3 bases: TGTGCCAGCAGCCAAGGTCAGGGGACCTACTACGAGCAGTACTTC. Translated, it gives CASSQGQGTYYEQYF.

The V call is TRBV14, the J call TRBJ2-1; 8 nucleotides agree with TRBD1. Germline V gene sequence: CDR1 SGHDN, CDR2 FVKESK. The J segment lost 2 bases and the V segment lost 4 bases, leaving 7 bases of the junction unmatched. This CDR3 has 16 amino acids. This CDR3 reads CASSPFQGAPYNEQFF. In DNA, the CDR3 is TGTGCCAGCAGCCCCTTCCAGGGGGCTCCCTACAATGAGCAGTTCTTC.